This TCR beta chain was profiled in a study of T cells in localized non-small cell lung cancer. General study results and limits: Sequence data derive from only one tumor region, so heterogeneity remains possible. The appearance of a median approximately 60 of the top 100 tumor clones was seen in adjacent lung.

Data came from immunoSEQ multiplex PCR; TCRdb stores just in-frame clones and leaves some out. The table shows roughly 77,000 clones, with 85% to 90% occurring only once. As to this clone: Its antigen is unidentified.

Sequenced material: peripheral blood, taken before any cancer treatment. This receptor was identified in a woman aged 40-75 years with stage I squamous cell lung carcinoma.

The CDR3 nucleotides read TGTGCCAGCAGCTTATCAGACAGGCCTCGGAATGAGCAGTTCTTC. Translation gives CASSLSDRPRNEQFF. V usage is TRBV7-9 and J usage is TRBJ2-1; D possibly corresponds to TRBD1 (6 bases). The CDR3 has 15 residues. V lost 2 bases and J lost 7, with 15 bases in between. Germline V gives CDR1 SEHNR, CDR2 FQNEAQ (reference sequence). Complete variable domain (other parts from reference TRBV7-9 and TRBJ2-1): DTGVSQNPRHKITKRGQNVTFRCDPISEHNRLYWYRQTLGQGPEFLTYFQNEAQLEKSRLLSDRFSAERPKGSFSTLEIQRTEQGDSAMYLCASSLSDRPRNEQFFGPGTRLTVL.